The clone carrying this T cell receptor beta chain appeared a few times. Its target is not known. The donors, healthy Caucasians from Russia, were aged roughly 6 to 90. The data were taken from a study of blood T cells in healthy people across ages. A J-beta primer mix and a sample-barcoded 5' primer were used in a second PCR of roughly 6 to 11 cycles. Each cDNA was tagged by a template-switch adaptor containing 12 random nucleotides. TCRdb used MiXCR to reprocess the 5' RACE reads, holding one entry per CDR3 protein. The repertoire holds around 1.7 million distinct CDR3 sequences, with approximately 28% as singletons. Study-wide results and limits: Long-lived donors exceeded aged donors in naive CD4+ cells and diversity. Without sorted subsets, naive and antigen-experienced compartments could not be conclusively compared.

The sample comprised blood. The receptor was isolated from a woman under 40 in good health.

The CDR3 loop reads CASSPKTGVNTEAFF. CDR3 nucleotide sequence: TGCGCCAGCAGCCCCAAGACAGGAGTAAACACTGAAGCTTTCTTT. The chain couples TRBV5-1 to TRBJ1-1; perhaps TRBD1 as D (6 bases). The CDR3 consists of 15 residues. Germline V gene data show CDR1 as SGHRS and CDR2 as YFSETQ. Trimming removed 4 bases at V and 2 bases at J, with 15 bases between. Full variable domain (rest looked up from reference TRBV5-1 and TRBJ1-1): KAGVTQTPRYLIKTRGQQVTLSCSPISGHRSVSWYQQTPGQGLQFLFEYFSETQRNKGNFPGRFSGRQFSNSRSEMNVSTLELGDSALYLCASSPKTGVNTEAFFGQGTRLTVV.